This T cell receptor (beta chain) stems from a study of CD8 T cells in Susac syndrome (dated by TCRdb to about 2019). Context from the whole study: Of the Susac syndrome patients who were sequenced, about 6 had clinically active disease and about 8 were in clinical remission. Repertoire sequencing was used to test whether CD8+ T cell activation and differentiation in Susac syndrome was antigen driven. At blood withdrawal, Susac syndrome patients were therapy-naive, treated with corticosteroids (with IVIg additionally given to some), or treated with IVIg alone.

RNA was extracted with the RNeasy kit and 0.5 to 1 ug was reverse transcribed using random hexamers. The immunoSEQ multiplex PCR assay, which covers 54 Vbeta and 13 Jbeta segments, was used to amplify TCR beta CDR3 regions. Bias from PCR amplification was corrected by using a synthetic template baseline for primer optimization and for computational correction. For the original study's pipeline: Reads were annotated to V, D and J genes according to IMGT and were analyzed with immunoSEQ Analyzer, with only productive sequences retained. Clonality was computed as one minus Shannon entropy normalized by log2 of the number of productive unique sequences. For each patient and control, public and private clones were evaluated within the 100 most prevalent clones. Susac-specific clones were defined as absent from healthy and MS cohorts, over a thousand published viral clones and other ImmuneACCESS disease sequences. TCRdb reworked the public reads: Q25 trimming with fastp, MiXCR clone assembly, productive beta chains retained. Entries are consolidated by CDR3 protein sequence, retaining the most common genes and DNA. The V and J calls and clone size are TCRdb's, not the authors'. The sample records about 240,000 distinct CDR3 sequences, roughly 95% of which are singletons. The ten top clones hold roughly 0.1% of the sample.

Germline trimming: 7 bases from V, 2 bases from J; junction bases outside gene matches: 7. CDR1 MNHEY and CDR2 SVGAGI were looked up in the germline V gene. Including the terminal cysteine and phenylalanine, the CDR3 comprises 15 residues. The CDR3 DNA has 45 bases and is translated from base 1. About this clonotype: No cognate antigen has been identified for it. Base-call qualities are not available, and no considerably larger clone is one nucleotide away.

What the study reported, not specific to this receptor: No clonal expansion was detected in the CD4+ T cell repertoire of Susac syndrome patients. The number of individuals in the TCR sequencing and HLA analysis was acknowledged as relatively small.

Peripheral blood CD8+ and CD4+ T cells from healthy donors, Susac syndrome patients and multiple sclerosis patients were profiled by high-throughput TCR beta sequencing. The Susac syndrome patients fulfilled recently defined diagnostic criteria for either definite or probable disease. Bulk CD8+ and CD4+ T cells were purified magnetically by negative isolation, whereas CD8+ TEMRA cells were enriched by FACS. Blood was collected in EDTA tubes and processed within 24 hours, with PBMCs isolated through density gradient centrifugation. PBMCs intended for TCR sequencing were cryopreserved in liquid nitrogen and were subsequently thawed in a 37 degrees C water bath. A purity of at least 90% was achieved for sorted or isolated CD4+, CD8+ and CD8+ TEMRA cells.

This receptor was obtained from a human donor with Susac syndrome. This receptor chain uses TRBV6-5 and TRBJ2-2, with TRBD1 identical over 7 junction bases. Sequencing used CD4+ T cells from PBMCs. DNA sequence: TGTGCCAGCACCTTACAGGGGCCAAACACCGGGGAGCTGTTTTTT. It specifies CASTLQGPNTGELFF.